This TCR beta chain was retrieved from a study of naive and memory T cell subsets. The CDR3 totals 15 residues. Germline V CDR1 and CDR2: SGHRS, YFSETQ. Trimming took off 0 bases at V and 0 bases at J, with 7 bases between the two ends. Study-level points and caveats: A few larger clonotypes appeared in naive repertoires, especially CD8, possibly memory cells re-expressing CD45RA.

This clonotype was counted at least ten times. What it binds is not known. Two oligonucleotides, mixed equimolar, formed the beta constant-region primer covering TRBC1 and TRBC2. Nested alpha and beta constant-region primers with the SP2 primer drove four PCR rounds on ligated cDNA. TCRdb fed the UMI-ligation and nested PCR reads into MiXCR, producing one record per CDR3 protein. The table records some 110,000 distinct CDR3 sequences, roughly 15% of them present only once. This chain links TRBV5-1 with TRBJ1-5, with D maybe TRBD1 (5 bases). Sequencing input: naive CD8+ T cells from blood. This receptor was identified in a human donor in good health. This chain's CDR3 is CASSLAGSSNQPQHF. In DNA form, the CDR3 reads TGCGCCAGCAGCTTGGCAGGGTCTAGCAATCAGCCCCAGCATTTT.